This T cell receptor (beta chain) was retrieved from a study of early T cells in non-severe SARS-CoV-2 infection. Study results and caveats: VDJdb matching favored anti-spike CD8 responses, missing private and CD4 specificities.

TCRdb used MiXCR to reprocess the 5' RACE reads, holding one entry per CDR3 protein. The sample shows under 95,000 distinct CDR3 sequences, 14% to 15% of them seen only once. As regards this clonotype: Its cognate antigen is unknown.

This sequence originates from an adult who was a healthcare worker with PCR-confirmed SARS-CoV-2 infection or an uninfected control (not recorded which). The sequencing sample was made of whole blood.

This chain's CDR3 is CSARGAGLGTQYF. In DNA form, the CDR3 reads TGCAGTGCTAGAGGAGCGGGTTTAGGGACCCAGTACTTC. This chain links TRBV20-1 with TRBJ2-5, with D maybe TRBD2 (6 bases). The germline gives CDR1 DFQATT, CDR2 SNEGSKA (reference sequence). The V gene lost 1 base and the J gene lost 7 bases, with 13 bases spanning the gap. The CDR3 has 13 amino acids.